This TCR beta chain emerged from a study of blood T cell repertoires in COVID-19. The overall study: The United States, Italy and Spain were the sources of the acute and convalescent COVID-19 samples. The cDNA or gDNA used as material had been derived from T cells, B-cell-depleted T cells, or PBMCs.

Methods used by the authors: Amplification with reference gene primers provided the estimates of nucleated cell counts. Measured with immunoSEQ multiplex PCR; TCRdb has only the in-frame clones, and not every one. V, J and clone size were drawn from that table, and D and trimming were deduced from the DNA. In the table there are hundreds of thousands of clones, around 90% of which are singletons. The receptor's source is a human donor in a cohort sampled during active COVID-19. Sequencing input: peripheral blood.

CDR3 sequence: CAWSVRDRADYGYTF. The CDR3 nucleotides are TGTGCCTGGAGTGTACGGGACAGGGCTGACTATGGCTACACCTTC. The V and J genes are TRBV30 and TRBJ1-2; TRBD1 aligns across 9 bases. Germline V gene data show CDR1 as GTSNPN and CDR2 as SVGIG (reference sequence). The CDR3 runs to 15 residues. After removal of 0 bases from V and 3 bases from J, the junction contained 5 bases not matched to a gene.